This T cell receptor (beta chain) was found in a study of blood T cell repertoires in COVID-19. The wider study: Researchers got acute and convalescent COVID-19 samples from the United States, Italy and Spain. PBMCs, B-cell-depleted T cells, or T cells were the source of the cDNA or gDNA that made up the material.

Authors' analysis steps: Reference gene primer amplification in the assay estimated nucleated cell counts. Only in-frame clones appear in the TCRdb table, and some are missing; sequencing was by immunoSEQ multiplex PCR. The DNA gave D and trimming, while V, J and clone size come from that table. Of over 200,000 clones in the sample, about 84% were seen once. Followed over time, Seattle patients had been enrolled while infection was active. The TCR comes from a woman older than 75 with COVID-19, enrolled during active disease. The sample consisted of peripheral blood.

CDR3 sequence reads: CASRKTPGQVLNTEAFF. CDR3 sequence (DNA): TGTGCCAGTAGGAAGACACCGGGACAGGTTTTAAACACTGAAGCTTTCTTT. The chain has TRBV19 and TRBJ1-1; 8 nucleotides align to TRBD1. The J segment lost 2 bases and the V segment lost 6 bases, leaving 14 bases of the junction unmatched. The germline V gene has CDR1 LNHDA and CDR2 SQIVND (reference sequence). This CDR3 has 17 residues.